The TCR beta chain described here comes from a study of blood T cell repertoires in COVID-19. Study summary: Italy, Spain and the United States were the sources of the convalescent and acute COVID-19 samples.

Seattle patients were enrolled while actively infected and followed longitudinally. Authors' processing steps: Amplification of reference gene primers was used by the study to estimate nucleated cell counts. Method: immunoSEQ multiplex PCR; TCRdb's copy keeps in-frame clones and lacks some. From that table come the V and J calls and clone size; the DNA was used to work out D and trimming. Here the sample spans around 310,000 clones, 90% being singletons. CDR1 and CDR2 from the germline V gene are SGHAT and FQNNGV. This CDR3 region has 15 residues. V was clipped by 1 base and J by 2 bases, with 10 bases between them. This clone appeared once.

The sequence came from a woman aged 40 to 50 with COVID-19, enrolled during active disease. Material: peripheral blood. This rearrangement joins TRBV11-2 to TRBJ2-3, with a possible D match to TRBD2 (5 bases). In DNA, the CDR3 is TGTGCCAGCAGCTTAGCACTAGTCATCACAGATACGCAGTATTTT. It translates to CASSLALVITDTQYF.